Reported below is one T cell receptor beta chain. The CDR3 spans 13 residues. The sample comes from a study of CD8 T cells in Susac syndrome. Stable or active relapsing-remitting multiple sclerosis, untreated and meeting revised McDonald criteria, defined the controls. The RNA, about 0.5 to 1 ug, was put through reverse transcription using random hexamers. MiXCR, run by TCRdb on the immunoSEQ multiplex PCR reads, gives a single entry per CDR3 protein. The sample holds a few hundred thousand distinct CDR3 sequences, about 95% seen once. The sample taken for sequencing was CD4+ T cells from PBMCs. This sequence joins TRBV21-1 and TRBJ2-7; the table calls TRBD1, which could not be checked here. TRBV21-1 is a listed pseudogene. The TCR was taken from a human donor with multiple sclerosis. The CDR3 DNA follows: TGTGCCAGCCTCGGACAGGATCTGTACGAGCAGTACTTC. Its protein product is CASLGQDLYEQYF.